This entry lists 8 T cell receptor beta chains sequenced from one sample in a study of cytomegalovirus exposure and HLA in healthy donors. A multiplex PCR was run with 60 Vbeta primers and 13 Jbeta primers. Some clones are missing from TCRdb's copy, which holds only in-frame ones; the method was immunoSEQ multiplex PCR. Of roughly 190,000 clones listed, about 85% are singletons. Sequenced material: PBMCs. The receptors originated from a woman in her forties or fifties in good health and CMV-seronegative.

J is TRBJ1-1 and V is TRBV15; no definite D call. CDR1 and CDR2 (germline): LNHNV, YYDKDF (reference sequence). The CDR3 loop spans 15 amino acids. V was trimmed by 1 base and J by 0 bases, leaving 9 bases between them. The CDR3 region is CATSRVVLMNTEAFF. CDR3 bases: TGTGCCACCAGCAGAGTAGTGCTAATGAACACTGAAGCTTTCTTT.

The sample holds a few counts of this clone. The rearrangement uses TRBV19 and TRBJ1-4; TRBD1 matches 8 bases. The CDR3 is 13 amino acids. Germline CDR1 is LNHDA and CDR2 is SQIVND (reference sequence). V was pared by 8 bases and J by 8 bases, with 7 bases of the junction left unmatched. The CDR3 coding sequence is TGTGCCAGTCGGACAGGGCGCGGGGAAAAACTGTTTTTT. Encoded protein: CASRTGRGEKLFF.

The gene calls are TRBV6-5 and TRBJ1-3; 7 bases map to TRBD1. Germline trimming cut 5 bases from V and 7 bases from J; bases unmatched to any gene: 8. CDR1 and CDR2 (germline): MNHEY, SVGAGI. This CDR3 is 14 amino acids long. CDR3 region: CASSNGDRVNTIYF. The CDR3 DNA reads TGTGCCAGCAGTAACGGAGACAGGGTCAACACCATATATTTT.

J is TRBJ2-5 and V is TRBV19; TRBD1 agrees at 8 bases. The trim removed 5 bases at V and 5 bases at J, leaving 13 bases unmatched. This CDR3 has 16 residues. Germline V gives CDR1 LNHDA, CDR2 SQIVND (reference sequence). The CDR3 coding sequence is TGTGCCAGTAGTTGGGACAGGCACTCCCGCCAGGAGACCCAGTACTTC. Encoded protein: CASSWDRHSRQETQYF.

The V and J genes are TRBV12-5 and TRBJ2-1, with D possibly TRBD2 on 6 matching bases. This CDR3 has 15 amino acids. The germline V and J ends were trimmed by 3 bases and 5 bases, with 14 bases remaining between them. Germline loops: CDR1 LGHNT, CDR2 FRNRAP. For the CDR3, the DNA is TGTGCTAGTGGTTTAGGCGGGAAGGCCAACAATGAGCAGTTCTTC. Protein sequence: CASGLGGKANNEQFF. The full variable domain, with the rest looked up from reference TRBV12-5 and TRBJ2-1, is DARVTQTPRHKVTEMGQEVTMRCQPILGHNTVFWYRQTMMQGLELLAYFRNRAPLDDSGMPKDRFSAEMPDATLATLKIQPSEPRDSAVYFCASGLGGKANNEQFFGPGTRLTVL.

To note about this clone: Other DNA sequences of this sample code for an identical CDR3. As DNA, the CDR3 is TGCGCCAGCAGCCAGGAATCAGCAGGGGGCCCTGGAAACACCATATATTTT. Encoded protein: CASSQESAGGPGNTIYF. The rearrangement joins TRBV4-3 to TRBJ1-3; 8 bases are a match to TRBD1. The CDR3 loop spans 17 amino acids. J lost 2 bases, V lost 3 bases, and 9 bases had no gene match. CDR1 is LGHNA, CDR2 YSLEER, per germline.

The chain joins TRBV7-9 to TRBJ1-3; D unclear. Germline V gene lookup returns CDR1 SEHNR and CDR2 FQNEAQ (reference sequence). The length of the CDR3 is 15 residues. The germline V and J ends were trimmed by 3 bases and 0 bases, with 9 bases remaining between them. In DNA form, the CDR3 reads TGTGCCAGCAGCTTGGAGATAATCTCTGGAAACACCATATATTTT. The encoded protein is CASSLEIISGNTIYF.

The chain uses TRBV28 and TRBJ2-1; 7 bases line up with TRBD1. Germline V lookup: CDR1 MDHEN, CDR2 SYDVKM. This CDR3 comprises 15 residues. Trimming cost V 5 bases and J 5 bases; bases outside gene matches: 9. DNA of the CDR3: TGTGCCAGCAGTCTCACCGGGACAGATAACAATGAGCAGTTCTTC. Protein: CASSLTGTDNNEQFF.